Reported below is one T cell receptor (beta chain). Its cognate antigen has yet to be identified. A single base separates this from a much larger clone, so it may be a read error. The CDR3 ends on some other residue instead of the conserved phenylalanine or tryptophan, so this is likely a read error. The entry originates in a study of T cell repertoires in cytomegalovirus infection (dated by TCRdb to about 2019). General notes on the study: Recently identified HLA-C-restricted CMV epitopes, whose presentation resists viral immunomodulation, were targeted by peptide stimulations together with well-studied HLA-B-restricted epitopes. The HLA type of each donor mattered for the analysis, because public TCR beta signatures pointed to carriage of CMV infection along with the matching HLA type.

In light of the paper, this sample's treatment or condition label describes: in vitro stimulation with specific CMV peptide epitopes to enrich CMV-specific T cells. The junction shows trimming of 5 bases on V and 5 bases on J, plus 19 bases between the germline ends. Counting both end residues, the CDR3 totals 16 amino acids. Only the CDR3 part of the read is kept: 48 bases, read in frame from the first base. The germline V gene supplies CDR1 MDHEN and CDR2 SYDVKM. For sequencing, an Illumina HiSeq 1500 was employed. The raw public reads went through TCRdb reprocessing: fastp at Q25, MiXCR clone calling, in-frame beta chains kept. Identical CDR3 protein sequences are pooled into one entry, listed with their most common genes and DNA. The sample includes about 770,000 distinct CDR3 sequences, with almost 30% observed a single time. Of the sample, around 13% is held by the ten largest clones. Study-wide findings and limitations: In both this cohort and an independent cohort of approximately 350 donors, the cumulative frequency of public TCR beta family members distinguished carriers of CMV infection plus the relevant HLA type. The ex vivo response was dominated by HLA-C-restricted CMV-specific TCR beta clonotypes, which also provided the single most frequent clonotype in two of eight donors.

Here the chain combines TRBV28 and TRBJ2-1; the D gene is perhaps TRBD2, on 5 matching bases. The clonotype originates from a human donor in good health (CMV status not recorded). Some clones in this sample may be carry-over from other donors' samples. Sequenced here: cultured CD8+ T cells from PBMCs, sampled from culture after CMV antigen stimulation. The DNA sequence is TGTGCCAGCAGTCAGGAAAGAGGGTTCCATCACAATGAGCAGTTCATC. Translation gives CASSQERGFHHNEQFI.